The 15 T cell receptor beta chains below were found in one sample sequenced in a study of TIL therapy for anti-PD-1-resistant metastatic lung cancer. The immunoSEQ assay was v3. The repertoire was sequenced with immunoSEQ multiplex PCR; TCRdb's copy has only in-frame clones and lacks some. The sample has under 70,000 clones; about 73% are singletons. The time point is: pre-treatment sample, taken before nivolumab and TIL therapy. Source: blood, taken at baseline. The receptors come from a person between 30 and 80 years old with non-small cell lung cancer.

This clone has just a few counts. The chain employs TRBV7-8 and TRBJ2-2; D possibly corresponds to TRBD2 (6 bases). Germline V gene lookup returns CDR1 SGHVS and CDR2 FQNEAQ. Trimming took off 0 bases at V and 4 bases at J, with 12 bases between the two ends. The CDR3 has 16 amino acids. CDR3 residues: CASSLAAGRPTGELFF. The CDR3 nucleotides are TGTGCCAGCAGCTTAGCCGCGGGGCGGCCCACCGGGGAGCTGTTTTTT.

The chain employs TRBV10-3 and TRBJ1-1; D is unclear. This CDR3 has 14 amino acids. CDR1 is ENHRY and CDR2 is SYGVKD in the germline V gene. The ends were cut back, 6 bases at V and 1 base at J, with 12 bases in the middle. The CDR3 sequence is CAISNRGGNTEAFF. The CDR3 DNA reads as TGTGCCATCAGCAATAGAGGAGGGAACACTGAAGCTTTCTTT.

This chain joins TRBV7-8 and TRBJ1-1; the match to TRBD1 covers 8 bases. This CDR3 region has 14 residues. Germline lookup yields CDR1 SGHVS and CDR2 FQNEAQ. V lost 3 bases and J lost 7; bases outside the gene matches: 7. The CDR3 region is CASSFVQGAGEAFF. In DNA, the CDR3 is TGTGCCAGCAGCTTTGTGCAGGGGGCGGGTGAAGCTTTCTTT.

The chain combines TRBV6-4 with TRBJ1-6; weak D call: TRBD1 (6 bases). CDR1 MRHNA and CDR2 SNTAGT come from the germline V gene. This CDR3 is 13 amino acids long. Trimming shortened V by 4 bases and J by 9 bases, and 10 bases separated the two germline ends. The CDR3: CASSGQVGSPLHF. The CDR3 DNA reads TGTGCCAGCAGTGGACAGGTGGGTTCACCCCTCCACTTT.

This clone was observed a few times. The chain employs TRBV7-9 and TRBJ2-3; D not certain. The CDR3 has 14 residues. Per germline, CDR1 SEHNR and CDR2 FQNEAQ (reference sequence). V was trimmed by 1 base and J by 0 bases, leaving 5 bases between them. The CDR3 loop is CASSLVGSTDTQYF. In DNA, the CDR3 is TGTGCCAGCAGCTTAGTCGGTAGCACAGATACGCAGTATTTT.

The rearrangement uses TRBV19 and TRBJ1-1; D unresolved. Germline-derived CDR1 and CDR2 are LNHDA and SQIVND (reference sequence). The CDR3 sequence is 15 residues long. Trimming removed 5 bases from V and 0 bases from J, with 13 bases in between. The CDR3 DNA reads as TGTGCCAGTAGTGCTTACAGCACCATGAACACTGAAGCTTTCTTT. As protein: CASSAYSTMNTEAFF.

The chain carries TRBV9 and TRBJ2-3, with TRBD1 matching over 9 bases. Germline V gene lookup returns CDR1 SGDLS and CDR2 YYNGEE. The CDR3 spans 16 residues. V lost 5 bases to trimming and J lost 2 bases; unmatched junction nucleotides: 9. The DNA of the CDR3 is TGTGCCAGCAGGGGACCCGGGACAGGGTACACAGATACGCAGTATTTT. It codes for CASRGPGTGYTDTQYF. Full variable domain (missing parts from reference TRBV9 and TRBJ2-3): DSGVTQTPKHLITATGQRVTLRCSPRSGDLSVYWYQQSLDQGLQFLIQYYNGEERAKGNILERFSAQQFPDLHSELNLSSLELGDSALYFCASRGPGTGYTDTQYFGPGTRLTVL.

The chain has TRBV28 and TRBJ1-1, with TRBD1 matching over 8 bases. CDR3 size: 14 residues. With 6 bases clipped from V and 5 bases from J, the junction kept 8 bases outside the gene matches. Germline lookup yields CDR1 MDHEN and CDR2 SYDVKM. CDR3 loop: CASSSGQGGTEAFF. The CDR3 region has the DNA TGTGCCAGCAGCAGCGGACAGGGTGGGACTGAAGCTTTCTTT.

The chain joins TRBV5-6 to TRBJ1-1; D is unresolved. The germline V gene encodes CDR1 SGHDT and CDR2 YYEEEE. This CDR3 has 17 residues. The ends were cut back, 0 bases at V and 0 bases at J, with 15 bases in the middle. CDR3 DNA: TGTGCCAGCAGCTTGGGTTTGTGGGGTGATATGAACACTGAAGCTTTCTTT. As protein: CASSLGLWGDMNTEAFF.

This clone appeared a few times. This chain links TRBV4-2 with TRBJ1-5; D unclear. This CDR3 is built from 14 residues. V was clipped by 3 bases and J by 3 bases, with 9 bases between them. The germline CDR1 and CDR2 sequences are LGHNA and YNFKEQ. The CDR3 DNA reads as TGTGCCAGCAGCCATTTAGGGTACAATCAGCCCCAGCATTTT. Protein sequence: CASSHLGYNQPQHF.

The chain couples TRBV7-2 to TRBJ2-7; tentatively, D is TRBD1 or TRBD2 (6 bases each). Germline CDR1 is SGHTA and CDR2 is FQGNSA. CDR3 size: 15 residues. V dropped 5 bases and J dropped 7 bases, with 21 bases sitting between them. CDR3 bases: TGTGCCAGCAGCGCGCGGGTGGGGGGCGCGTATGAGCAGTACTTC. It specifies CASSARVGGAYEQYF.

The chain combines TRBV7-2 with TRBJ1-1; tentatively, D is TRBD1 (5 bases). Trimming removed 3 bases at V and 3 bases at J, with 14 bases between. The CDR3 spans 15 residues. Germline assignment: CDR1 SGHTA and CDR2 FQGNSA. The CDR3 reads CASSLAGPRDTEAFF. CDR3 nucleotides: TGTGCCAGCAGCTTGGCAGGGCCTAGGGACACTGAAGCTTTCTTT.

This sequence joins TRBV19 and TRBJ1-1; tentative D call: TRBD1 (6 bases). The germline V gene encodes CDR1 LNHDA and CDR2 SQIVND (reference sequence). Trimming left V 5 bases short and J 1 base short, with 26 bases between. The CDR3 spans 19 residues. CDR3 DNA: TGTGCCAGTAGTGCGCTTTCAGTGGGGGGCGCGGAGTGGAACACTGAAGCTTTCTTT. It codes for CASSALSVGGAEWNTEAFF.

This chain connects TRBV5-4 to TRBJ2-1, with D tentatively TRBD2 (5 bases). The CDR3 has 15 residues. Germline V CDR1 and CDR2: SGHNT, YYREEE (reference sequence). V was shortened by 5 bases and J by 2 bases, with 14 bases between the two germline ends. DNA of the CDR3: TGTGCCAGCAGTAAGCGGTCCGCTACCTACAATGAGCAGTTCTTC. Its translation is CASSKRSATYNEQFF.

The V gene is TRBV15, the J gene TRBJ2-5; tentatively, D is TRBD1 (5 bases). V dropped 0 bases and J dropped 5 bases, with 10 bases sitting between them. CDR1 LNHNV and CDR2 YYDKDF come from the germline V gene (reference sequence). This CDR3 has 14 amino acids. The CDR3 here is CATSRDQGAETQYF. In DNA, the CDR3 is TGTGCCACCAGCAGAGACCAGGGTGCGGAGACCCAGTACTTC.